The table lists the clone carrying this TCR beta chain with many counts. The library attached unique molecular identifiers to individual cDNA molecules. TCRdb reprocessed the RACE reads with MiXCR, giving one entry per CDR3 protein. The table lists about 380,000 distinct CDR3 sequences, around 5% of them singletons. Time point specified: patch test 1, 2 weeks after DPC sensitization. Stated treatment: therapeutic diphenylcyclopropenone sensitization with weekly scalp DPC. The source of the sample is a study of human T cells and chemical hapten exposure. The CDR3 length is 15 residues. Germline V gene lookup returns CDR1 LNHNV and CDR2 YYDKDF (reference sequence). The V end lost 0 bases, the J end lost 5 bases, and 11 bases lay between the germline ends.

This chain uses TRBV15 with TRBJ1-5, with D possibly matching TRBD1 (5 bases). The sample here was whole blood, taken in connection with sensitization to the hapten diphenylcyclopropenone (DPC). This receptor was taken from a woman between 50 and 59 years old with alopecia areata. Some clones in this sample may be carry-over from other donors' samples. The CDR3 coding sequence is TGTGCCACCAGCAGAGATAGAGGGGAGCATCAGCCCCAGCATTTT. This translates into CATSRDRGEHQPQHF.